A single sample is the source of the 28 T cell receptor beta chains below, sequenced in a study of post-analysis software for immune sequencing data. TCR beta libraries were prepared from cDNA with unique molecular identifiers. TCRdb processed the PCR reads anew with MiXCR; each CDR3 protein has one entry. The sample lists hundreds of thousands of distinct CDR3 sequences, roughly half occurring once. Study-level points and caveats: Controls had lower frequencies than patients of 4 or 5 TRBV segments, which included TRBV5-6, TRBV5-1 and TRBV20-1.

Their cognate antigens are unknown. The sample comprised blood. Every receptor here comes from a girl aged 10-17 years with multiple sclerosis.

This chain uses TRBV12-3 or TRBV12-4 with TRBJ2-1, with D maybe TRBD2 (6 bases). Between the trimmed V and J ends, which lost 7 bases and 9 bases, there was a span of 22 bases. This CDR3 contains 15 residues. As DNA, the CDR3 is TGTGCCAGCAACAAACCCCCGGGACTTCCAGCTGAGCAGTTCTTC. This encodes CASNKPPGLPAEQFF.

The V and J genes are TRBV5-1 and TRBJ2-5, with TRBD2 matching over 13 bases. The V gene end was trimmed by 8 bases and the J gene end by 5 bases; junction bases not matched to a gene: 9. CDR3 length: 15 residues. CDR1 and CDR2 from the germline V gene are SGHRS and YFSETQ. CDR3 bases: TGCGCCAGTAGACTAGCGGGAGGCCTCCGGGAGACCCAGTACTTC. It translates to CASRLAGGLRETQYF.

The rearrangement joins TRBV7-8 to TRBJ1-5; 8 nucleotides line up with TRBD1. Per germline, CDR1 SGHVS and CDR2 FQNEAQ. This CDR3 has 14 residues. V was pared by 5 bases and J by 2 bases, with 2 bases of the junction left unmatched. The CDR3 sequence: CASSKGQGNQPQHF. The CDR3 nucleotides read TGTGCCAGCAGCAAGGGACAGGGCAATCAGCCCCAGCATTTT.

This clonotype was seen a few times. This chain joins TRBV5-1 and TRBJ2-7; D is uncertain. Trimming shortened V by 4 bases and J by 1 base, and 12 bases separated the two germline ends. Per germline, CDR1 SGHRS and CDR2 YFSETQ. This CDR3 is built from 14 residues. Written as DNA, the CDR3 is TGCGCCAGCAGCCCCCTCGGCCTTTCCTACGAGCAGTACTTC. The encoded protein is CASSPLGLSYEQYF.

The genes are TRBV30 and TRBJ2-1; the D gene could be TRBD1 or TRBD2 (5 bases each). CDR3 length: 13 residues. Trimming pared 4 bases from V and 8 bases from J, leaving 15 bases between. CDR1 is GTSNPN and CDR2 is SVGIG in the germline V gene (reference sequence). The CDR3: CAWKWWGWDEQFF. CDR3 nucleotide sequence: TGTGCCTGGAAATGGTGGGGGTGGGATGAGCAGTTCTTC.

This clonotype was seen a few times. CDR3: CASSQLPYGMNTEAFF. The DNA of the CDR3 is TGTGCCAGCAGCCAGCTCCCTTATGGTATGAACACTGAAGCTTTCTTT. The rearrangement joins TRBV4-2 to TRBJ1-1, with D unresolved. Germline CDR1 is LGHNA and CDR2 is YNFKEQ. The CDR3 is 16 amino acids. The V end was cut by 3 bases, the J end by 0 bases, with 14 bases between.

This chain links TRBV20-1 with TRBJ2-1; 8 positions agree with TRBD2. Looked up from germline, CDR1 is DFQATT and CDR2 is SNEGSKA (reference sequence). J gave up 6 bases and V 6 bases, and 7 bases lay outside the gene matches. CDR3 length equals 13 residues. In DNA form, the CDR3 reads TGCAGTGCGAGCGGGAGCGCGGGCAATGAGCAGTTCTTC. Its translation is CSASGSAGNEQFF.

V usage is TRBV2 and J usage is TRBJ2-4, with D maybe TRBD2 (6 bases). CDR3 size: 15 residues. Trimming stripped 8 bases from V and 6 bases from J, with 20 bases between. Germline V gene sequence: CDR1 SNHLY, CDR2 FYNNEI. The CDR3 protein is CASLAEAGRRNIQYF. The DNA for the CDR3 is TGTGCCAGCCTGGCGGAGGCGGGACGGCGAAACATTCAGTACTTC.

The genes are TRBV12-3 or TRBV12-4 and TRBJ2-5; D is unclear. V was cut by 6 bases and J by 4 bases, with 15 bases left in between. The CDR3 contains 14 residues. DNA for the CDR3: TGTGCCAGCAGCCCCATTGGCAGCGTAGAGACCCAGTACTTC. It yields the protein CASSPIGSVETQYF.

The chain couples TRBV29-1 to TRBJ2-3, with 11 bases identical to TRBD1. Germline lookup yields CDR1 SQVTM and CDR2 ANQGSEA. Losses at the gene ends were 4 bases for V and 3 bases for J; bases not matched to a gene: 6. CDR3 length: 15 residues. Here the CDR3 DNA reads TGCAGCGTTGCAGGGGACAGGGGGACAACAGATACGCAGTATTTT. It is translated as CSVAGDRGTTDTQYF.

This clonotype appeared a few times. The CDR3 region is CSARDRTSGGYEQYF. CDR3 in DNA: TGCAGTGCTAGAGATCGGACTAGCGGGGGGTACGAGCAGTACTTC. The chain carries TRBV20-1 and TRBJ2-7; 14 bases are shared with TRBD2. The CDR3 has 15 residues. The V and J ends lost 0 bases and 4 bases, in that order; junction bases with no gene match: 2. The germline CDR1 and CDR2 sequences are DFQATT and SNEGSKA (reference sequence).

The chain uses TRBV20-1 and TRBJ1-2, with 7 bases identical to TRBD1. The CDR3 length is 12 residues. The V gene end was trimmed by 5 bases and the J gene end by 8 bases; junction bases not matched to a gene: 8. Germline CDR1 DFQATT, CDR2 SNEGSKA (reference sequence). The CDR3 coding sequence is TGCAGTGCTTTACAGGGGATTGAAGGCTACACCTTC. It is translated as CSALQGIEGYTF.

The chain couples TRBV7-2 to TRBJ2-7; 7 bases line up with TRBD1. Trimming at V came to 4 bases and at J to 3 bases, leaving 6 bases not matched to a gene. Germline CDR1 reads SGHTA; CDR2 reads FQGNSA. The CDR3 spans 14 residues. CDR3: CASSSGQPSYEQYF. The CDR3 DNA follows: TGTGCCAGCAGCTCGGGACAGCCAAGCTACGAGCAGTACTTC.

This chain uses TRBV3-1 with TRBJ1-1, with TRBD1 as a possible D gene (5 bases). The CDR3 spans 12 residues. V was trimmed by 1 base and J by 10 bases, leaving 10 bases between them. CDR1 LGHDT and CDR2 YNNKEL come from the germline V gene (reference sequence). The CDR3 loop reads CASSQVVGGAFF. Written as DNA, the CDR3 is TGTGCCAGCAGCCAAGTTGTTGGGGGAGCTTTCTTT.

This clonotype turned up a few times. The chain carries TRBV12-3 or TRBV12-4 and TRBJ2-3; 8 nucleotides match TRBD2. The CDR3 contains 16 residues. With V trimmed by 3 bases and J by 7 bases, 12 bases remained unmatched. CDR3 amino acids: CASSLGSGRPSHTQYF. The CDR3 region has the DNA TGTGCCAGCAGTTTGGGAAGCGGGAGACCATCCCATACGCAGTATTTT.

This chain joins TRBV2 and TRBJ1-2; D ambiguous. The CDR3 has 11 residues. V lost 5 bases and J lost 8, with 9 bases in between. Germline V gene sequence: CDR1 SNHLY, CDR2 FYNNEI. The chain's CDR3 is CASSWDSGYTF. The CDR3 DNA sequence: TGTGCCAGCAGTTGGGATTCCGGCTACACCTTC.

This chain uses TRBV7-8 with TRBJ2-4; D unclear. Trimming cost V 4 bases and J 5 bases, with 18 bases left between them. The CDR3 is 16 residues long. Germline CDR1 and CDR2: SGHVS and FQNEAQ. In nucleotides, the CDR3 is TGTGCCAGCAGCTCTGTGGGCCCTGGGGTTGAAAACATTCAGTACTTC. Amino acid sequence: CASSSVGPGVENIQYF.

The rearrangement uses TRBV6-5 and TRBJ2-7; D might be TRBD1 or TRBD2, each matching 6 bases. The CDR3 loop spans 14 amino acids. Germline V lookup: CDR1 MNHEY, CDR2 SVGAGI. V lost 6 bases, J lost 0 bases, and 12 bases lay in between. Here the CDR3 reads CASRLGGSSYEQYF. DNA of the CDR3: TGTGCCAGCAGACTCGGGGGCAGCTCCTACGAGCAGTACTTC.

This chain links TRBV7-2 with TRBJ2-7, with D perhaps matching TRBD2 (6 bases). Gene TRBJ2-5 matches the end of the DNA better, so the J call may be wrong. Germline-derived CDR1 and CDR2 are SGHTA and FQGNSA. The CDR3 has 14 amino acids. This CDR3 reads CASSFSGSHETQYF. CDR3 DNA sequence: TGTGCCAGCAGCTTTTCCGGGAGCCACGAGACCCAGTACTTC.

V and J are TRBV5-1 and TRBJ2-3, with 7 nucleotides matching TRBD2. The CDR3 covers 18 residues. Germline-derived CDR1 and CDR2 are SGHRS and YFSETQ. Losses at the gene ends were 0 bases for V and 0 bases for J; bases not matched to a gene: 10. As DNA, the CDR3 is TGCGCCAGCAGCTTGGGGCTCCGGGACTACACTAGCACAGATACGCAGTATTTT. Amino acid sequence: CASSLGLRDYTSTDTQYF.

V usage is TRBV5-1 and J usage is TRBJ2-7; D ambiguous. The CDR3 has 13 amino acids. The germline CDR1 and CDR2 sequences are SGHRS and YFSETQ. V lost 0 bases to trimming and J lost 7 bases, with 11 bases between them. This chain's CDR3 is CASSLANPGEQYF. CDR3 coding DNA: TGCGCCAGCAGCTTGGCAAATCCCGGGGAGCAGTACTTC.

The chain links TRBV11-2 to TRBJ2-7, with unresolved D. The CDR3 runs 15 residues. V lost 6 bases to trimming and J lost 1 base, with 16 bases between them. CDR1 is SGHAT and CDR2 is FQNNGV in the germline V gene. CDR3 in DNA: TGTGCCAGCAGAGCCTTTTCGAGAGGTTCCTACGAGCAGTACTTC. Translating gives CASRAFSRGSYEQYF.

The V call is TRBV9, the J call TRBJ2-2; D gene uncertain. Germline CDR1 reads SGDLS; CDR2 reads YYNGEE. This CDR3 has 19 amino acids. V lost 3 bases and J lost 0, with 21 bases in between. CDR3 sequence (DNA): TGTGCCAGCAGCGCAGCCCCACTTAGAGAGGCTGCGAACACCGGGGAGCTGTTTTTT. It codes for CASSAAPLREAANTGELFF. The whole variable domain, filled in from reference TRBV9 and TRBJ2-2, reads DSGVTQTPKHLITATGQRVTLRCSPRSGDLSVYWYQQSLDQGLQFLIQYYNGEERAKGNILERFSAQQFPDLHSELNLSSLELGDSALYFCASSAAPLREAANTGELFFGEGSRLTVL.

This clonotype has only a few counts. The chain joins TRBV10-3 to TRBJ2-1; D is tentatively TRBD1 or TRBD2 (5 bases each). The CDR3 is 15 residues long. Germline CDR1 is ENHRY and CDR2 is SYGVKD. Trimming left V 6 bases short and J 2 bases short, with 14 bases between. The CDR3 loop is CAIRAGTEAYNEQFF. The CDR3 DNA follows: TGTGCCATCAGGGCCGGGACGGAGGCCTACAATGAGCAGTTCTTC.

The chain joins TRBV24-1 to TRBJ2-1, with 8 bases identical to TRBD1. J gave up 13 bases and V 4 bases, and 5 bases lay outside the gene matches. The germline V gene has CDR1 KGHDR and CDR2 SFDVKD. This CDR3 comprises 12 residues. For the CDR3, the DNA is TGTGCCACCAGTGACCCCGGACAGGGACAGTTCTTC. Translated: CATSDPGQGQFF.

The CDR3 loop reads CASSSGTSSSGANVLTF. The CDR3 bases are TGCGCCAGCAGCTCCGGGACTAGTAGTTCTGGGGCCAACGTCCTGACTTTC. This chain uses TRBV5-1 with TRBJ2-6; 8 nucleotides match TRBD2. CDR1 and CDR2 (germline): SGHRS, YFSETQ. J gave up 1 base and V 3 bases, and 6 bases lay outside the gene matches. CDR3 size: 17 residues.

CDR3 nucleotide sequence: TGTGCCAGCAGTTACCCACTTTACGAGCAGTACTTC. Translating it yields CASSYPLYEQYF. The chain links TRBV6-2 or TRBV6-3 to TRBJ2-4; D gene unclear. The J call may be wrong; the DNA end is better matched by TRBJ2-7. Looked up from germline, CDR1 is MNHEY and CDR2 is SVGEGT. This CDR3 has 12 amino acids.

The sample holds a few counts of this clonotype. The chain uses TRBV20-1 and TRBJ2-6; D may be TRBD1 (5 bases). The CDR3 is 17 amino acids. With 3 bases removed from V and 0 bases from J, the gap between germline ends came to 15 bases. Germline CDR1 reads DFQATT; CDR2 reads SNEGSKA (reference sequence). CDR3 sequence: CSARPRGVGSGANVLTF. CDR3 nucleotides: TGCAGTGCTAGGCCTAGGGGTGTAGGCTCTGGGGCCAACGTCCTGACTTTC.